A single sample is the source of the 32 T cell receptor beta chains below, sequenced in a study of OX40 agonist ivuxolimab in advanced cancers. Library method: the immunoSEQ multiplex PCR assay. The source is immuneACCESS, and TCRdb retained only in-frame sequences with V and J called. Part of the clones is not carried over; for the studies checked, unresolved V genes explain less than half of this, and the remainder is unexplained. The sample table lists about 16,000 clones, approximately 84% of them with a count of one. The ten largest clonotypes hold about 72% of the sample. Sequences were derived from CD4+ or CD8+ T cells sorted from blood, sampled in a trial of the OX40 agonist ivuxolimab. The origin of the receptors is an adult with an advanced solid tumor such as melanoma, head and neck, liver or kidney cancer.

V usage is TRBV14 and J usage is TRBJ2-5; 10 bases agree with TRBD1. Germline loops: CDR1 SGHDN, CDR2 FVKESK. Unmatched junction bases numbered 6, after V lost 3 bases and J lost 5 bases. This CDR3 has 15 residues. The CDR3 region is CASSHETGGRETQYF. CDR3 DNA sequence: TGTGCCAGCAGCCACGAGACAGGGGGCAGGGAGACCCAGTACTTC.

The chain is built from TRBV14 and TRBJ2-5; D could derive from TRBD1 or TRBD2 (5 bases each). This CDR3 spans 15 amino acids. CDR1 SGHDN and CDR2 FVKESK come from the germline V gene. The V end was cut by 5 bases, the J end by 4 bases, with 17 bases between. The CDR3 here is CASSTGTLVRETQYF. In DNA form, the CDR3 reads TGTGCCAGCAGCACCGGGACCCTCGTTCGAGAGACCCAGTACTTC.

There are a few counts of this clone. This CDR3 reads CASPSATRTYGYTF. The DNA of the CDR3 is TGTGCCAGCCCTTCGGCCACCAGAACCTATGGCTACACCTTC. The V and J genes are TRBV27 and TRBJ1-2; no clear D gene. Germline lookup yields CDR1 MNHEY and CDR2 SMNVEV (reference sequence). The CDR3 length is 14 residues. The V and J ends lost 8 bases and 4 bases respectively, with 17 bases between them.

The chain joins TRBV7-2 to TRBJ2-1; TRBD2 agrees at 9 bases. The CDR3 is 17 amino acids. CDR1 is SGHTA, CDR2 FQGNSA, per germline. V was pared by 0 bases and J by 9 bases, with 12 bases of the junction left unmatched. The CDR3 DNA follows: TGTGCCAGCAGCTTAGCTCCTAGCGGGGATGTATTCGGTGAGCAGTTCTTC. Translated, it gives CASSLAPSGDVFGEQFF.

The chain uses TRBV5-5 and TRBJ1-2; D is undetermined. Trimming removed 4 bases at V and 6 bases at J, with 19 bases between. The CDR3 spans 15 residues. Germline CDR1 reads SGHKS; CDR2 reads YYEKEE (reference sequence). DNA for the CDR3: TGTGCCAGCAGCCCTCCGGGGAGGGCAAGGGATGGCTACACCTTC. It translates to CASSPPGRARDGYTF.

In this sample, this clone turned up once. This chain uses TRBV27 with TRBJ2-7; a possible D gene is TRBD1 (5 bases). The germline V and J ends were trimmed by 3 bases and 7 bases, with 16 bases remaining between them. The CDR3 contains 14 residues. Germline assignment: CDR1 MNHEY and CDR2 SMNVEV (reference sequence). The CDR3: CASSLQGTLGEQYF. For the CDR3, the DNA is TGTGCCAGCAGTTTGCAGGGTACCTTAGGGGAGCAGTACTTC.

The chain carries TRBV6-5 and TRBJ2-7; 11 bases fit TRBD1. V shed 6 bases, J shed 5 bases, and the junction held 3 bases outside the gene matches. The CDR3 consists of 13 residues. CDR1 is MNHEY and CDR2 is SVGAGI in the germline V gene. The CDR3 region has the DNA TGTGCCAGCAGCTGGACAGGGGGCCACGAGCAGTACTTC. It yields the protein CASSWTGGHEQYF.

The V call is TRBV25-1, the J call TRBJ1-5; the D gene is possibly TRBD1 (6 bases). Germline V gene lookup returns CDR1 MGHDK and CDR2 SYGVNS. CDR3 size: 17 residues. Trimming cost V 4 bases and J 0 bases, with 16 bases left between them. CDR3 residues: CASSGNRDTDSNQPQHF. The DNA for the CDR3 is TGTGCCAGCAGTGGGAACCGGGACACAGATAGCAATCAGCCCCAGCATTTT.

The DNA for the CDR3 is TGCGCCAGCAGCTGGGGGATCCGGGGTTACGAGCAGTACTTC. Protein product: CASSWGIRGYEQYF. The chain carries TRBV5-1 and TRBJ2-7; D is possibly TRBD1 or TRBD2 (5 bases each). Germline CDR1 and CDR2: SGHRS and YFSETQ. This CDR3 has 14 residues. The ends were cut back, 3 bases at V and 4 bases at J, with 14 bases in the middle.

This chain joins TRBV30 and TRBJ1-1, with D maybe TRBD1 (5 bases). The V gene lost 5 bases and the J gene lost 8 bases, with 18 bases spanning the gap. CDR1 GTSNPN and CDR2 SVGIG come from the germline V gene (reference sequence). CDR3 length: 13 amino acids. The CDR3, as DNA: TGTGCCTGGGGTTTAGGGACGGCTGTAGAAGCTTTCTTT. The encoded protein is CAWGLGTAVEAFF.

The V and J genes are TRBV27 and TRBJ2-7; TRBD1 might be the D (5 bases). Trimming removed 5 bases at V and 1 base at J, with 12 bases between. Per germline, CDR1 MNHEY and CDR2 SMNVEV (reference sequence). The CDR3 loop spans 14 amino acids. CDR3 residues: CASSVSQGSYEQYF. CDR3 DNA: TGTGCCAGCAGTGTTTCCCAGGGATCCTACGAGCAGTACTTC.

This clone was observed once. The chain's CDR3 is CASPGGQLNEQYF. The DNA of the CDR3 is TGTGCCAGCCCCGGGGGACAGCTGAACGAGCAGTACTTC. The V and J genes are TRBV6-1 and TRBJ2-7; tentatively, D is TRBD1 (7 bases). Deletions cut 8 bases from V and 5 bases from J, with 16 bases between. This CDR3 is 13 amino acids long. Germline V gives CDR1 MNHNS, CDR2 SASEGT.

The rearrangement uses TRBV29-1 and TRBJ2-5, with D maybe TRBD1 (5 bases). Germline CDR1 and CDR2: SQVTM and ANQGSEA. This CDR3 has 15 amino acids. V shed 0 bases and J shed 5 bases, with 16 bases lying between them. The DNA of the CDR3 is TGCAGCGTTGAAGATCTTGTGTGGGGCCGCGAGACCCAGTACTTC. Translating it yields CSVEDLVWGRETQYF.

The chain is built from TRBV9 and TRBJ2-3; D gene ambiguous. Germline assignment: CDR1 SGDLS and CDR2 YYNGEE. V lost 0 bases and J lost 4, with 15 bases in between. This CDR3 has 16 residues. The CDR3: CASSVEAYLEADTQYF. In DNA, the CDR3 is TGTGCCAGCAGCGTAGAGGCCTACTTGGAAGCAGATACGCAGTATTTT.

The chain has TRBV6-6 and TRBJ2-3; D is unclear. With 1 base removed from V and 4 bases from J, the gap between germline ends came to 15 bases. Germline values: CDR1 MNHNY, CDR2 SVGAGI (reference sequence). The CDR3 covers 16 residues. CDR3 region: CASSYFKRALADTQYF. The CDR3 nucleotides read TGTGCCAGCAGTTACTTTAAACGAGCCCTCGCAGATACGCAGTATTTT.

This clone was counted between two and nine times. This chain uses TRBV11-2 with TRBJ2-1, with D uncertain. Looked up from germline, CDR1 is SGHAT and CDR2 is FQNNGV. Trimming removed 5 bases from V and 3 bases from J, with 8 bases in between. The CDR3 contains 13 residues. The DNA of the CDR3 is TGTGCCAGCAGCGGCCTAGTCTACAATGAGCAGTTCTTC. This translates into CASSGLVYNEQFF.

This clone was observed a few times. The chain employs TRBV7-3 and TRBJ1-2, with unresolved D. CDR1 and CDR2 (germline): SGHTA, FQGTGA. This CDR3 region has 13 residues. Trimming removed 2 bases at V and 7 bases at J, with 11 bases between. The CDR3 coding sequence is TGTGCCAGCAGCTTAGGGTTCGGGGTTGGCTACACCTTC. This sequence encodes CASSLGFGVGYTF.

J is TRBJ2-1 and V is TRBV19; 7 bases agree with TRBD2. The CDR3 consists of 15 residues. Germline trimming cut 7 bases from V and 5 bases from J; bases unmatched to any gene: 11. The germline V gene encodes CDR1 LNHDA and CDR2 SQIVND (reference sequence). For the CDR3, the DNA is TGTGCCAGTACTCCTTCAGCGGGGACGCACAATGAGCAGTTCTTC. Protein product: CASTPSAGTHNEQFF.

The CDR3 region is CASSQDWPPGTTPYNEQFF. The DNA for the CDR3 is TGCGCCAGCAGCCAAGATTGGCCACCGGGGACTACACCCTACAATGAGCAGTTCTTC. The rearrangement joins TRBV4-1 to TRBJ2-1; 7 bases map to TRBD2. V lost 0 bases to trimming and J lost 2 bases; unmatched junction nucleotides: 13. Germline CDR1 reads MGHRA; CDR2 reads YSYEKL. The CDR3 length is 19 residues.

The gene calls are TRBV11-3 and TRBJ2-7; perhaps TRBD2 as D (6 bases). CDR1 SGHNT and CDR2 YENEEA come from the germline V gene. This CDR3 contains 18 residues. The germline V and J ends were trimmed by 4 bases and 3 bases, with 25 bases remaining between them. CDR3 nucleotides: TGTGCCAGCAGCTCCCGGAGGGGACCCAGGGAATGGATCTACGAGCAGTACTTC. This codes for CASSSRRGPREWIYEQYF.

The chain employs TRBV5-1 and TRBJ2-1; no firm D call. The CDR3 runs to 15 residues. The germline V and J ends were trimmed by 0 bases and 5 bases, with 12 bases remaining between them. Germline assignment: CDR1 SGHRS and CDR2 YFSETQ. CDR3 amino acids: CASSLDSRLDNEQFF. Here the CDR3 DNA reads TGCGCCAGCAGCTTGGACAGTCGGTTGGACAATGAGCAGTTCTTC.

V is TRBV2 and J is TRBJ1-2; TRBD1 aligns across 8 bases. The CDR3 consists of 17 residues. Germline assignment: CDR1 SNHLY and CDR2 FYNNEI. V gave up 2 bases and J gave up 3 bases; unmatched junction bases: 11. CDR3 sequence: CASSESRAAGGYYGYTF. CDR3 DNA: TGTGCCAGCAGTGAATCCCGTGCGGCAGGGGGCTACTATGGCTACACCTTC.

This chain uses TRBV19 with TRBJ2-1, with 8 bases matching TRBD2. The CDR3 contains 13 residues. The J segment lost 9 bases and the V segment lost 5 bases, leaving 6 bases of the junction unmatched. CDR1 is LNHDA, CDR2 SQIVND, per germline (reference sequence). The CDR3 spells CASSLGRASEQFF. The CDR3 bases are TGTGCCAGTAGTCTCGGGAGGGCCTCTGAGCAGTTCTTC. Using reference TRBV19 and TRBJ2-1 for the parts outside the CDR3, the full variable domain is DGGITQSPKYLFRKEGQNVTLSCEQNLNHDAMYWYRQDPGQGLRLIYYSQIVNDFQKGDIAEGYSVSREKKESFPLTVTSAQKNPTAFYLCASSLGRASEQFFGPGTRLTVL.

The chain carries TRBV19 and TRBJ2-3; the D gene could be TRBD1 or TRBD2 (6 bases each). V shed 10 bases and J shed 2 bases, with 13 bases lying between them. CDR1 LNHDA and CDR2 SQIVND come from the germline V gene (reference sequence). The CDR3 contains 13 residues. The CDR3 DNA is TGTGCCACCTCGGGGGCGCTCACAGATACGCAGTATTTT. Translating it yields CATSGALTDTQYF.

This clone has a single count. The chain joins TRBV9 to TRBJ2-2; D unclear. Germline V CDR1 and CDR2: SGDLS, YYNGEE. Trimming removed 3 bases from V and 6 bases from J, with 6 bases in between. The CDR3 length is 12 residues. CDR3 DNA sequence: TGTGCCAGCAGCGCCACAGCCGGGGAGCTGTTTTTT. Translation gives CASSATAGELFF. Complete variable domain (other parts from reference TRBV9 and TRBJ2-2): DSGVTQTPKHLITATGQRVTLRCSPRSGDLSVYWYQQSLDQGLQFLIQYYNGEERAKGNILERFSAQQFPDLHSELNLSSLELGDSALYFCASSATAGELFFGEGSRLTVL.

By share, this clone counts as medium-sized (0.01 to 0.1%). The V gene is TRBV4-3, the J gene TRBJ2-7, with D possibly matching TRBD1 (6 bases). The CDR3 is 14 amino acids. Germline CDR1 and CDR2: LGHNA and YSLEER. The ends were cut back, 1 base at V and 6 bases at J, with 13 bases in the middle. CDR3 region: CASSQVQGPVEQYF. The DNA of the CDR3 is TGCGCCAGCAGCCAAGTACAGGGCCCCGTCGAGCAGTACTTC.

DNA for the CDR3: TGTGCCAGCAGCTTAGGGACTATAGCCGATACGCAGTATTTT. Translated: CASSLGTIADTQYF. This chain uses TRBV13 with TRBJ2-3; weak D call: TRBD2 (5 bases). The CDR3 runs 14 residues. The V gene lost 0 bases and the J gene lost 6 bases, with 10 bases spanning the gap. Germline assignment: CDR1 PRHDT and CDR2 FYEKMQ (reference sequence).

This chain connects TRBV7-8 to TRBJ2-1; 12 nucleotides line up with TRBD1. This CDR3 has 16 amino acids. J lost 5 bases, V lost 0 bases, and 2 bases had no gene match. Per the germline V gene, CDR1 is SGHVS and CDR2 is FQNEAQ. The CDR3 is CASSLAGTGGNNEQFF. For the CDR3, the DNA is TGTGCCAGCAGCTTAGCCGGGACAGGGGGCAACAATGAGCAGTTCTTC.

This chain's CDR3 is CASSFGSQETQYF. CDR3 nucleotides: TGTGCCAGCAGCTTCGGGAGTCAAGAGACCCAGTACTTC. This chain uses TRBV13 with TRBJ2-5; maybe TRBD2 (6 bases). Germline V lookup: CDR1 PRHDT, CDR2 FYEKMQ (reference sequence). The CDR3 covers 13 residues. Trimming stripped 3 bases from V and 2 bases from J, with 7 bases between.

This clone was seen more than once but under ten times. The chain links TRBV25-1 to TRBJ1-6; D gene ambiguous. Germline assignment: CDR1 MGHDK and CDR2 SYGVNS. Trimming took off 4 bases at V and 4 bases at J, with 14 bases between the two ends. The CDR3 covers 16 residues. CDR3: CASSVSGGDYNSPLHF. The CDR3 bases are TGTGCCAGCAGTGTATCGGGAGGCGATTATAATTCACCCCTCCACTTT.

This clone was seen just once. The chain joins TRBV5-4 to TRBJ1-2; D not certain. CDR1 and CDR2 (germline): SGHNT, YYREEE (reference sequence). Trimming stripped 1 base from V and 0 bases from J, with 10 bases between. The CDR3 sequence is 15 residues long. CDR3 in DNA: TGTGCCAGCAGCTTGTGGGTAGGGTCTAACTATGGCTACACCTTC. It specifies CASSLWVGSNYGYTF.

The chain links TRBV5-1 to TRBJ1-1; 9 bases align to TRBD1. The germline CDR1 and CDR2 sequences are SGHRS and YFSETQ. The V gene end was trimmed by 2 bases and the J gene end by 10 bases; junction bases not matched to a gene: 12. The CDR3 covers 15 residues. The CDR3 spells CASSFGTGHLDIAFF. The CDR3 DNA sequence: TGCGCCAGCAGCTTCGGGACAGGGCACCTTGATATAGCTTTCTTT. The complete variable domain, with remaining parts taken from reference TRBV5-1 and TRBJ1-1, reads KAGVTQTPRYLIKTRGQQVTLSCSPISGHRSVSWYQQTPGQGLQFLFEYFSETQRNKGNFPGRFSGRQFSNSRSEMNVSTLELGDSALYLCASSFGTGHLDIAFFGQGTRLTVV.